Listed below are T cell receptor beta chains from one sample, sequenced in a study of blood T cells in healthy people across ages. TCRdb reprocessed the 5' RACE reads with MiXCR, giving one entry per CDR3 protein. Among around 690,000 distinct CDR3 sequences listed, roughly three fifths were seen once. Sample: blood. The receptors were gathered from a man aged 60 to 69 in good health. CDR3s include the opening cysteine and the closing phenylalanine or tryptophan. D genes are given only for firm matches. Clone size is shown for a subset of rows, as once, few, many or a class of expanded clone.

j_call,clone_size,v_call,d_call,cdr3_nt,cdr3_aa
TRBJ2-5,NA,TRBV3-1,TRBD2,TGTGCCAGCAGCCAAGGTCGGGGGGTGGGTGAGACCCAGTACTTC,CASSQGRGVGETQYF
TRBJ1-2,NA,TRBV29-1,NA,TGCAGCTCCTCGGACTCAGGCGGGAGTGGCTACACCTTC,CSSSDSGGSGYTF
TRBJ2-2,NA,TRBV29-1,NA,TGCAGCGTTGAAGGAGGTCGCACCGGGGAGCTGTTTTTT,CSVEGGRTGELFF
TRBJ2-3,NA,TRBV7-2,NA,TGTGCCAGCAGCTCATCACGTCCCGGCACAGATACGCAGTATTTT,CASSSSRPGTDTQYF
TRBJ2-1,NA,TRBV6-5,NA,TGTGCCAGCAGTTACTCGGCTAGCACAAATGAGCAGTTCTTC,CASSYSASTNEQFF
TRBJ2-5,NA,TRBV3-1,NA,TGTGCCAGCAGCCCAACGGAATGGGAGACCCAGTACTTC,CASSPTEWETQYF
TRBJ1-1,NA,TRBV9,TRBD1,TGTGCCAGCAGCGGCCGGACAGGGGTAACTGAAGCTTTCTTT,CASSGRTGVTEAFF
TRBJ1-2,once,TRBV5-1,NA,TGCGTCAGCAGCCTAGGTGGCTATGGCTACACCTTC,CVSSLGGYGYTF
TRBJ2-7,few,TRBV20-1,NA,TGCAGTGCTAGTCCCGCGACGGGGCAGAACTTCTACGAGCAGTACTTC,CSASPATGQNFYEQYF
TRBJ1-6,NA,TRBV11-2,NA,TGTGCCAGCAGCTTATGGCCAGATAATTCACCCCTCCACTTT,CASSLWPDNSPLHF
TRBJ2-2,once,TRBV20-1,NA,TGCAGTGCAAGCCGGGACCACAACACCGGGGAGCTGTTTTTT,CSASRDHNTGELFF